These 19 T cell receptor beta chains came from one sample sequenced in a study of OX40 agonist ivuxolimab in advanced cancers. The data were produced by immunoSEQ multiplex PCR, yet TCRdb's version contains in-frame clones alone and is incomplete. Altogether some 58,000 clones are present, approximately 80% being singletons, with the ten largest covering around 3.4%. Source: CD4+ or CD8+ T cells sorted from blood, taken in a trial of the OX40 agonist ivuxolimab. These receptors were collected from an adult with an advanced solid tumor such as melanoma, head and neck, liver or kidney cancer.

The chain recombines TRBV29-1 with TRBJ2-2, with D perhaps TRBD1 (5 bases). Between the trimmed V and J ends, which lost 6 bases and 4 bases, there was a span of 6 bases. Germline assignment: CDR1 SQVTM and CDR2 ANQGSEA. The CDR3 extends over 11 amino acids. The CDR3 protein is CSVDSTGELFF. CDR3 coding DNA: TGCAGCGTAGACAGCACCGGGGAGCTGTTTTTT.

In its sample, this clone was seen once. The chain joins TRBV5-1 to TRBJ2-7, with 16 bases that match TRBD2. From germline, CDR1 is SGHRS and CDR2 YFSETQ. CDR3 length: 17 residues. The J segment lost 6 bases and the V segment lost 4 bases, leaving 10 bases of the junction unmatched. As DNA, the CDR3 is TGCGCCAGCAGCCTGGGACTAGCGGGAGGGCCTTTGGGCGAGCAGTACTTC. Translation: CASSLGLAGGPLGEQYF.

This chain connects TRBV27 to TRBJ2-1; D might be TRBD1 (5 bases). V was trimmed by 6 bases and J by 4 bases, leaving 10 bases between them. There are 13 residues in the CDR3. From germline, CDR1 is MNHEY and CDR2 SMNVEV (reference sequence). The CDR3 DNA reads TGTGCCAGCAGAATCGACAGTTACAATGAGCAGTTCTTC. Translation gives CASRIDSYNEQFF.

The chain combines TRBV28 with TRBJ1-2; D uncertain. The CDR3 runs to 14 residues. The germline gives CDR1 MDHEN, CDR2 SYDVKM. The V and J ends lost 6 bases and 3 bases respectively, with 14 bases between them. The CDR3 DNA follows: TGTGCCAGCAGCCCAACCCGGGCATACTATGGCTACACCTTC. It is translated as CASSPTRAYYGYTF.

This clone was seen only a few times. The chain couples TRBV18 to TRBJ1-1; 8 bases line up with TRBD1. Germline assignment: CDR1 KGHSH and CDR2 LQKENI. The junction had 5 bases not matched to a gene; V was cut back by 2 bases and J by 6 bases. The CDR3 has 14 residues. CDR3 coding DNA: TGTGCCAGCTCACCAGCACAGGGGGTGGCTGAAGCTTTCTTT. Its protein product is CASSPAQGVAEAFF.

This clone was counted a single time. The V and J genes are TRBV19 and TRBJ2-1; D is perhaps TRBD2 (6 bases). The V gene lost 5 bases and the J gene lost 8 bases, with 16 bases spanning the gap. This CDR3 is built from 14 residues. The germline V gene encodes CDR1 LNHDA and CDR2 SQIVND (reference sequence). The CDR3, as DNA: TGTGCCAGTAGTGGCGGGAACCTCAGGTATGAGCAGTTCTTC. This codes for CASSGGNLRYEQFF. Full variable domain (outside the CDR3, taken from reference TRBV19 and TRBJ2-1): DGGITQSPKYLFRKEGQNVTLSCEQNLNHDAMYWYRQDPGQGLRLIYYSQIVNDFQKGDIAEGYSVSREKKESFPLTVTSAQKNPTAFYLCASSGGNLRYEQFFGPGTRLTVL.

The chain couples TRBV18 to TRBJ2-2; either TRBD1 or TRBD2 may fit D (5 bases each). V lost 6 bases to trimming and J lost 4 bases, with 12 bases between them. Germline CDR1 and CDR2: KGHSH and LQKENI. The CDR3 spans 14 residues. The CDR3 is CASSRDPATGELFF. The CDR3 DNA reads TGTGCCAGCTCCCGGGACCCAGCCACCGGGGAGCTGTTTTTT.

The chain joins TRBV5-1 to TRBJ2-7; 11 bases are a match to TRBD2. After removal of 1 base from V and 4 bases from J, the junction contained 7 bases not matched to a gene. Germline CDR1 reads SGHRS; CDR2 reads YFSETQ. The CDR3 covers 16 residues. The CDR3 region has the DNA TGCGCCAGCAGCTTGCTAGCGGGAGGAGTCGGGTACGAGCAGTACTTC. This sequence encodes CASSLLAGGVGYEQYF.

The J gene is TRBJ1-1, the V gene TRBV9; D uncertain. V gave up 3 bases and J gave up 4 bases, with 13 bases separating them. This CDR3 comprises 14 residues. Germline assignment: CDR1 SGDLS and CDR2 YYNGEE. In DNA form, the CDR3 reads TGTGCCAGCAGCGCACCGGGGTTGAGCACTGAAGCTTTCTTT. Protein: CASSAPGLSTEAFF.

The J gene is TRBJ1-5, the V gene TRBV19; 11 bases agree with TRBD1. The CDR3 is 15 residues long. V gave up 5 bases and J gave up 5 bases; unmatched junction bases: 5. Germline V gene data show CDR1 as LNHDA and CDR2 as SQIVND (reference sequence). DNA for the CDR3: TGTGCCAGTAGTGGCGCGGGACAGGGGGATCAGCCCCAGCATTTT. It is translated as CASSGAGQGDQPQHF.

This sequence joins TRBV28 and TRBJ2-5; D possibly corresponds to TRBD2 (6 bases). Trimming left V 7 bases short and J 5 bases short, with 14 bases between. The germline V gene has CDR1 MDHEN and CDR2 SYDVKM. The CDR3 is made up of 13 amino acids. The CDR3: CASTPGVGETQYF. CDR3 DNA: TGTGCCAGCACCCCGGGAGTGGGGGAGACCCAGTACTTC.

V usage is TRBV4-2 and J usage is TRBJ2-5; D gene uncertain. Germline loops: CDR1 LGHNA, CDR2 YNFKEQ. Trimming cost V 0 bases and J 2 bases, with 10 bases left between them. This CDR3 is 15 amino acids long. CDR3 amino acids: CASSQDRAEQETQYF. The DNA for the CDR3 is TGTGCCAGCAGCCAAGATAGGGCAGAGCAAGAGACCCAGTACTTC.

The rearrangement links TRBV6-5 to TRBJ2-1, with 7 bases that match TRBD1. This CDR3 contains 14 residues. Germline V CDR1 and CDR2: MNHEY, SVGAGI. Trimming at V came to 0 bases and at J to 5 bases, leaving 1 base not matched to a gene. CDR3 sequence (DNA): TGTGCCAGCAGTTACTCGACAGGGAACAATGAGCAGTTCTTC. This gives the protein CASSYSTGNNEQFF.

CDR3 sequence reads: CASSERAGSAGNHYEQYF. The DNA for the CDR3 is TGTGCCAGCAGTGAACGGGCGGGGTCGGCGGGAAATCACTACGAGCAGTACTTC. The V call is TRBV6-1, the J call TRBJ2-7, with D maybe TRBD2 (6 bases). CDR1 and CDR2 from the germline V gene are MNHNS and SASEGT. The CDR3 has 18 residues. Trimming removed 2 bases at V and 3 bases at J, with 23 bases between.

This chain connects TRBV11-2 to TRBJ1-1; D is unclear. The germline V and J ends were trimmed by 2 bases and 5 bases, with 12 bases remaining between them. CDR1 SGHAT and CDR2 FQNNGV come from the germline V gene. The CDR3 runs 14 residues. The CDR3 nucleotides read TGTGCCAGCAGCTTAACACCCTCGTATACTGAAGCTTTCTTT. It encodes CASSLTPSYTEAFF.

Worth noting for this clone: The sample carries other DNA sequences with the same CDR3. The chain carries TRBV11-2 and TRBJ2-1; D remains ambiguous. V dropped 5 bases and J dropped 9 bases, with 11 bases sitting between them. Germline V lookup: CDR1 SGHAT, CDR2 FQNNGV. The CDR3 length is 12 residues. The CDR3 coding sequence is TGTGCCAGCAGCAGAGATCGTGGTGAGCAGTTCTTC. It codes for CASSRDRGEQFF.

The chain combines TRBV6-1 with TRBJ1-1; no definite D call. V shed 8 bases and J shed 1 base, with 2 bases lying between them. This CDR3 has 10 residues. Per germline, CDR1 MNHNS and CDR2 SASEGT. The CDR3, as DNA: TGTGCCAGCGGGAACACTGAAGCTTTCTTT. This codes for CASGNTEAFF.

The J gene is TRBJ1-3, the V gene TRBV19; a possible D gene is TRBD1 (6 bases). Per germline, CDR1 LNHDA and CDR2 SQIVND (reference sequence). The CDR3 is 14 residues long. V lost 11 bases, J lost 4 bases, and 18 bases lay in between. The CDR3 spells CAVNTGASGNTIYF. In nucleotides, the CDR3 is TGTGCCGTAAATACGGGGGCGAGCGGAAACACCATATATTTT.

V is TRBV5-5 and J is TRBJ2-1, with D perhaps matching TRBD2 (5 bases). Germline CDR1 is SGHKS and CDR2 is YYEKEE (reference sequence). Trimming cost V 1 base and J 2 bases, with 25 bases left between them. The CDR3 length is 20 residues. The CDR3 sequence: CASSLLRLKMGISAYNEQFF. The CDR3 nucleotides are TGTGCCAGCAGCTTGTTACGGTTAAAAATGGGGATTAGCGCCTACAATGAGCAGTTCTTC.